Below are 11 T cell receptor beta chains sequenced from a single sample in a study of PD-L1 blockade in urothelial cancer. Produced via immunoSEQ multiplex PCR; TCRdb's table is partial and in-frame only. The table shows under 60,000 clones, with about 80% occurring only once. Time point denoted: pretreatment peripheral blood. The material sequenced was PBMCs, taken around atezolizumab (anti-PD-L1) treatment. Receptor source: a man aged 70 or older with urothelial cancer.

This chain connects TRBV7-2 to TRBJ2-1; 7 bases align to TRBD1. With V trimmed by 1 base and J by 5 bases, 5 bases remained unmatched. Per germline, CDR1 SGHTA and CDR2 FQGNSA. This CDR3 contains 15 residues. The CDR3 is CASSLGQGEHNEQFF. DNA of the CDR3: TGTGCCAGCAGCTTAGGACAGGGAGAACACAATGAGCAGTTCTTC.

The chain has TRBV15 and TRBJ2-7; TRBD1 matches 8 bases. The germline V gene has CDR1 LNHNV and CDR2 YYDKDF (reference sequence). CDR3 length: 14 residues. The trim removed 5 bases at V and 4 bases at J, leaving 7 bases unmatched. The CDR3 DNA reads TGTGCCACCAGCGTGGACAGGGAAGGTTACGAGCAGTACTTC. Translated, it gives CATSVDREGYEQYF.

This chain connects TRBV10-3 to TRBJ2-1; tentatively, D is TRBD1 (6 bases). Germline V CDR1 and CDR2: ENHRY, SYGVKD. The V end was cut by 10 bases, the J end by 9 bases, with 22 bases between. The CDR3 length is 14 residues. The CDR3 region has the DNA TGTGCCACCCAAGAGGGGGACCCCATAGGTGAGCAGTTCTTC. It encodes CATQEGDPIGEQFF.

The gene calls are TRBV16 and TRBJ1-1; D is uncertain. The CDR3 has 15 residues. The V end lost 1 base, the J end lost 1 base, and 10 bases lay between the germline ends. Germline V gene data show CDR1 as KGHSY and CDR2 as FQNENV. This chain's CDR3 is CASSQLGLGNTEAFF. The CDR3 bases are TGTGCCAGCAGCCAATTAGGTCTAGGGAACACTGAAGCTTTCTTT.

The CDR3 is CASSPGTVLRGYTF. DNA of the CDR3: TGTGCCAGCAGCCCCGGGACAGTTTTGCGTGGCTACACCTTC. V and J are TRBV7-2 and TRBJ1-2; TRBD1 matches 7 bases. J gave up 7 bases and V 5 bases, and 10 bases lay outside the gene matches. This CDR3 region has 14 residues. Germline values: CDR1 SGHTA, CDR2 FQGNSA.

This chain connects TRBV18 to TRBJ1-2; no reliable D call. Trimming removed 0 bases at V and 8 bases at J, with 13 bases between. Germline-derived CDR1 and CDR2 are KGHSH and LQKENI. The CDR3 spans 14 residues. CDR3 residues: CASSPPVGVGGYTF. The CDR3, as DNA: TGTGCCAGCTCACCACCGGTAGGAGTTGGCGGCTACACCTTC.

V gene TRBV7-3 combines with J gene TRBJ2-7; 8 bases align to TRBD2. V was pared by 4 bases and J by 6 bases, with 5 bases of the junction left unmatched. Germline CDR1 is SGHTA and CDR2 is FQGTGA. The CDR3 runs 13 residues. The CDR3 protein is CASSSGGRGEQYF. The CDR3, as DNA: TGTGCCAGCAGCTCGGGGGGGCGGGGCGAGCAGTACTTC. Together with reference TRBV7-3 and TRBJ2-7, the CDR3 gives the full variable domain: GAGVSQTPSNKVTEKGKYVELRCDPISGHTALYWYRQSLGQGPEFLIYFQGTGAADDSGLPNDRFFAVRPEGSVSTLKIQRTERGDSAVYLCASSSGGRGEQYFGPGTRLTVT.

The rearrangement joins TRBV11-1 to TRBJ2-7; 8 positions agree with TRBD2. V lost 5 bases to trimming and J lost 5 bases; unmatched junction nucleotides: 8. The germline V gene encodes CDR1 SGHAT and CDR2 FQDESV (reference sequence). CDR3 length: 14 amino acids. CDR3 DNA: TGTGCCAGCAGCGGTAGCGGGAACTTCAACGAGCAGTACTTC. Residues: CASSGSGNFNEQYF.

This clone was detected only once. This chain uses TRBV5-1 with TRBJ2-2; 13 bases are a match to TRBD2. The junction had 4 bases not matched to a gene; V was cut back by 5 bases and J by 0 bases. This CDR3 has 17 residues. CDR1 SGHRS and CDR2 YFSETQ come from the germline V gene. The DNA for the CDR3 is TGCGCCAGCAGGAGGACTAGCGGGGGTCCGAACACCGGGGAGCTGTTTTTT. Its translation: CASRRTSGGPNTGELFF.

This clone has a handful of counts. The V and J genes are TRBV7-9 and TRBJ2-7, with D tentatively TRBD2 (6 bases). Deletions cut 5 bases from V and 5 bases from J, with 13 bases between. The germline gives CDR1 SEHNR, CDR2 FQNEAQ (reference sequence). This CDR3 comprises 13 residues. In DNA, the CDR3 is TGTGCCAGCAGCCTGGGGGGTTTGGACGAGCAGTACTTC. Protein product: CASSLGGLDEQYF.

V gene TRBV7-2 combines with J gene TRBJ1-5; 11 bases fit TRBD1. Looked up from germline, CDR1 is SGHTA and CDR2 is FQGNSA. This CDR3 contains 15 residues. Trimming removed 5 bases from V and 7 bases from J; junction bases left unmatched: 7. As DNA, the CDR3 is TGTGCCAGCAGCGCCGGGACAGGGGGAGCACAGCCCCAGCATTTT. Protein sequence: CASSAGTGGAQPQHF.